This T cell receptor (beta chain) appears in the sequencing data of a study of T cells expressing NK-cell markers. Looking at the study overall: Sequencing of TCR beta repertoires drew on sorted CD3+CD56+NKG2C+, CD3+CD56+NKG2C- and CD3+CD56-NKG2C+ T cells. In the group of eight sequenced donors, seven were HCMV-seropositive and one was seronegative.

Findings and caveats of the study: In a handful of donors, dominant clonotypes made up about 25-60.1% of CD3+CD56-NKG2C+ cells.

Note on this clonotype: The target antigen is unknown.

TCRdb processed the 5' RACE reads again and assigns one entry to each CDR3 protein, with no DNA. Its clone listing holds fewer than 550,000 distinct CDR3 sequences. The origin of this receptor is a woman in her forties or fifties in good health. Source material: blood T cells: a sorted CD56 or NKG2C T cell subset, CD4+ or CD8+ T cells, or bulk PBMC T cells (not recorded which).

The CDR3 region is CASGRSTGGSYNEQFF. V gene TRBV12-5 combines with J gene TRBJ2-1; TCRdb's D gene call, TRBD1, goes unchecked for lack of DNA. Looked up from germline, CDR1 is LGHNT and CDR2 is FRNRAP. The CDR3 spans 16 residues.